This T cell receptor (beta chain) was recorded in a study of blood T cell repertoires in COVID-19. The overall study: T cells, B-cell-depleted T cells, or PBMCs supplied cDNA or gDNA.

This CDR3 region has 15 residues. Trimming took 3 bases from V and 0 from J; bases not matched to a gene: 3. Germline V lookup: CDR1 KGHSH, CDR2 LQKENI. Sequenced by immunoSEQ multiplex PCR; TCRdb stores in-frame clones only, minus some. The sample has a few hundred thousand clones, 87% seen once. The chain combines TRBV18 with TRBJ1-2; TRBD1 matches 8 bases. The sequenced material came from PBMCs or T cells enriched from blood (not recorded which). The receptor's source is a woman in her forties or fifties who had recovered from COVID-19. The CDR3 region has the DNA TGTGCCAGCTCACCCGGACAGGGAACTAACTATGGCTACACCTTC. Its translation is CASSPGQGTNYGYTF.